A selection of T cell receptor beta chains follows, all from one sample in a study of T-cell memory formation after mild COVID-19. TCRdb used MiXCR to reprocess the 5' RACE reads, holding one entry per CDR3 protein. The data contain around 47,000 distinct CDR3 sequences, approximately 9.7% of them singletons. The sample comprised PBMCs or a T cell subset sorted from them (not recorded which). The receptor set was obtained from an adult woman who had mild COVID-19 (a few samples of this study predate the infection). Cell type and time point are not known. The CDR3 runs from the conserved cysteine through the conserved F or W. Fields, in order: V gene, clone size, J gene, D gene, CDR3 protein, CDR3 DNA. The D gene is left open where the match is weak. For some rows the clone size is stated as once, few or many, or as a class when expanded; others skip it.

TRBV20-1	.	TRBJ1-1	.	CRTRQNTEAFF	TGCAGGACCCGACAGAACACTGAAGCTTTCTTT
TRBV12-3/TRBV12-4	.	TRBJ1-4	.	CASSGVTGGNEKLFF	TGTGCCAGCAGTGGCGTGACCGGCGGTAATGAAAAACTGTTTTTT
TRBV2	.	TRBJ1-5	TRBD1	CASDRAGQPQHF	TGTGCCAGTGACAGGGCTGGCCAGCCCCAGCATTTT
TRBV4-1	many	TRBJ1-1	.	CASSHVGVNTEAFF	TGCGCCAGCAGCCATGTAGGAGTGAACACTGAAGCTTTCTTT
TRBV5-6	many	TRBJ2-7	TRBD2	CASSWMTKRRRGNEQYF	TGTGCCAGCAGCTGGATGACTAAGCGGAGGCGGGGGAACGAGCAGTACTTC
TRBV25-1	many	TRBJ2-2	.	CASSAPPGELFF	TGTGCCAGCAGTGCCCCCCCCGGGGAGCTGTTTTTT
TRBV5-1	few	TRBJ2-1	.	CASSLGGGYNEQFF	TGCGCCAGCAGCTTGGGGGGAGGATACAATGAGCAGTTCTTC
TRBV20-1	.	TRBJ1-1	TRBD1	CSARDPGQGRMNTEAFF	TGCAGTGCTAGAGATCCGGGACAGGGGCGTATGAACACTGAAGCTTTCTTT
TRBV20-1	.	TRBJ1-1	.	CSAPTQDRLKAFF	TGCAGTGCCCCCACCCAGGACAGACTCAAAGCTTTCTTT
TRBV3-1	few	TRBJ2-3	TRBD2	CASRFRTSGGLDTQYF	TGTGCCAGCAGGTTCAGGACTAGCGGAGGACTTGATACGCAGTATTTT
TRBV7-9	.	TRBJ2-7	.	CASSQSSEQYF	TGTGCCAGCAGCCAATCCTCCGAGCAGTACTTC
TRBV19	.	TRBJ1-5	.	CASRSGNSNQPQHF	TGTGCCAGTAGGTCCGGGAATAGCAATCAGCCCCAGCATTTT
TRBV30	many	TRBJ2-7	.	CAWSGLPYEQYF	TGTGCCTGGAGTGGGCTGCCCTACGAGCAGTACTTC